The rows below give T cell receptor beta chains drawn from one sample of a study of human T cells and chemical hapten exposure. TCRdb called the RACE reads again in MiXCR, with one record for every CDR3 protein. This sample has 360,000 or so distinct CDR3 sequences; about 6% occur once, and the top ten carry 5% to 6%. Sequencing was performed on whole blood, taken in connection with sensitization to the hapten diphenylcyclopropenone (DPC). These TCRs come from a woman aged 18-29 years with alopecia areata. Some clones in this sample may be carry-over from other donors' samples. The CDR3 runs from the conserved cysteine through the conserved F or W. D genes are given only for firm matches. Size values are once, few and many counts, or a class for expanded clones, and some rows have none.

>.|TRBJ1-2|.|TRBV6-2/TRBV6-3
CASSHPFGDGYTF
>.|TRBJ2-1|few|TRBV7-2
CASSLDRGSSYNEQFF
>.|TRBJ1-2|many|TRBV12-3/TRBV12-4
CASSFGEGGYGYTF
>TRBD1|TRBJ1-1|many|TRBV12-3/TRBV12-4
CASRGGTGRMNTEAFF
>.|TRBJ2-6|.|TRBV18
CASSPLKGANVLTF
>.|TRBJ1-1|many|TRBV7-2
CASSLGTLNTEAFF
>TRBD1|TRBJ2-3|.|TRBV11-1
CASSPLTGGLSDTQYF
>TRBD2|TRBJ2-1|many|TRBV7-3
CASSQTGGNEQFF
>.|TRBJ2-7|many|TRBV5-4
CASSAYRDGGRDEQYF
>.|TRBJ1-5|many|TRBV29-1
CSVEVGSSGNQPQHF
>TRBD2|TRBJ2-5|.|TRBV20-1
CSARTTGGVQETQYF
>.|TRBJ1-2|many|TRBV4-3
CASSRGGAGYTF
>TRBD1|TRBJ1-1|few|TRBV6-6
CASSYSTGRTEAFF
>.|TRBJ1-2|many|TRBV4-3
CASSQAMGAYGYTF
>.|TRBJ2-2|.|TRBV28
CASGRIAVTGELFF
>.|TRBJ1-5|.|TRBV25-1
CASSPGEGGNQPQHF
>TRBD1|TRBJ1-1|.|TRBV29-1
CSAPQGVGDEAFF
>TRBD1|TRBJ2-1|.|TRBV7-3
CASSLRTGSHNEQFF
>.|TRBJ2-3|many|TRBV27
CASTLWEQNSDTQYF
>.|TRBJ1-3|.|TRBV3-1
CASSQGVQKSGNTIYF
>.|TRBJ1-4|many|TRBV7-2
CASSLGYPNEKLFF
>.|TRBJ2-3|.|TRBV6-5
CASRPAVVLLADTQYF
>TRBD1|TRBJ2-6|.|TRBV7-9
CASSPLSFRGRAGVNVLTF
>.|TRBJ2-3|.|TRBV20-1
CSARGSDTQYF
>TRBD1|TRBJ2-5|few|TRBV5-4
CASSATGETTFQETQYF
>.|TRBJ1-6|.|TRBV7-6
CASSRGVIDSPLHF
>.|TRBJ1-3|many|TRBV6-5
CASSRDGVTGNTIYF
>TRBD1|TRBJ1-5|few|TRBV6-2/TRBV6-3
CASRRDRGQPQHF
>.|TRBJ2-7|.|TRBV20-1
CSATPRVGVWDSDIF
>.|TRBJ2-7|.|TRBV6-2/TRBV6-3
CATEGDSYEQYF
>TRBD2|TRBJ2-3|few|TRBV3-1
CASSPMYGTSSTDTQYF
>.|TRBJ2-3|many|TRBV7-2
CASSFGSTDTQYF
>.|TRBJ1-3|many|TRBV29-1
CSVERETGNTIYF
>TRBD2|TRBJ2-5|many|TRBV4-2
CASSQGSGGARQETQYF
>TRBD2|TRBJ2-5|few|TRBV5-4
CASSLRLAGQETQYF
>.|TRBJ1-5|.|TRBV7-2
CASSEGGAGQPQHF
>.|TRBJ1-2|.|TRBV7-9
CASSLPEGLGYTF
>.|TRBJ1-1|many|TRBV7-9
CASSLPGVSEAFF
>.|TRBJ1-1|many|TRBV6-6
CASSYQAEVTEAFF
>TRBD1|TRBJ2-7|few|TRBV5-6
CASSLWDRTYEQYF
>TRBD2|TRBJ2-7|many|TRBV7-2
CASSPTGGGAYEQYF
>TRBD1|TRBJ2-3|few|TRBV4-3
CASSQHFRDREWDTQYF
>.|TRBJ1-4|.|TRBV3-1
CASSHSGLTNEKLFF
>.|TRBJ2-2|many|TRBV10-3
CAARWENTGELFF
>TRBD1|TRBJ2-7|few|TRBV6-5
CASRYSGTGDLSYEQYF
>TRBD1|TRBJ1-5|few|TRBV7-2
CASSLNGQGTGQPQHF
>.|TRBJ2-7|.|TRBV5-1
CASSLERLSYEQYF
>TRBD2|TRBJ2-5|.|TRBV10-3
CATQRGLEQETQYF
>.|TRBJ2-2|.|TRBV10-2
CASSGPGRTGELFF
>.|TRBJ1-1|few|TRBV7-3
CASSLNGENTEAFF